These 8 T cell receptor beta chains originate from one sample sequenced in a study of cytomegalovirus exposure and HLA in healthy donors. Both 60 Vbeta primers and 13 Jbeta primers went into the PCR. The assay was immunoSEQ multiplex PCR, and TCRdb's table has in-frame clones only and misses some. Among nearly 110,000 clones listed, roughly 72% were seen once. The sample comprised PBMCs. These receptor sequences come from a man in his thirties or forties in good health and CMV-seronegative.

This chain uses TRBV5-1 with TRBJ2-1; 14 nucleotides agree with TRBD2. Germline trimming cut 6 bases from V and 0 bases from J; bases unmatched to any gene: 20. Germline CDR1 is SGHRS and CDR2 is YFSETQ. The CDR3 consists of 22 residues. The DNA of the CDR3 is TGCGCCAGCACGGGGGGACTAGCGGGGGTCTCATACTCCCAGGGCTCCTACAATGAGCAGTTCTTC. The encoded protein is CASTGGLAGVSYSQGSYNEQFF.

The rearrangement joins TRBV10-3 to TRBJ1-4; D might be TRBD1 (5 bases). With 1 base removed from V and 4 bases from J, the gap between germline ends came to 10 bases. Per germline, CDR1 ENHRY and CDR2 SYGVKD. The length of the CDR3 is 15 residues. CDR3 loop: CAISEWGGSNEKLFF. Written as DNA, the CDR3 is TGTGCCATCAGTGAGTGGGGGGGGAGTAATGAAAAACTGTTTTTT.

This clone was picked up one time. The CDR3 bases are TGCGCCAGCAGCTGGGGTCGCGGGAGTCGGTCCTACGAGCAGTACTTC. Its translation: CASSWGRGSRSYEQYF. The V call is TRBV5-1, the J call TRBJ2-7; 7 positions match TRBD2. From germline, CDR1 is SGHRS and CDR2 YFSETQ. This CDR3 has 16 amino acids. V trimming: 3 bases; J trimming: 1 base; junction bases outside the gene matches: 10.

V is TRBV7-7 and J is TRBJ2-2; D may be TRBD2 (5 bases). CDR1 and CDR2 from the germline V gene are SSHAT and FNYEAQ (reference sequence). The CDR3 has 17 amino acids. The V and J ends lost 2 bases and 0 bases respectively, with 13 bases between them. The CDR3 reads CASSLQSGGANTGELFF. As DNA, the CDR3 is TGTGCCAGCAGCTTACAAAGCGGCGGTGCGAACACCGGGGAGCTGTTTTTT.

This chain connects TRBV7-9 to TRBJ2-7; D remains ambiguous. CDR3 length: 14 amino acids. Trimming left V 2 bases short and J 5 bases short, with 13 bases between. CDR1 and CDR2 (germline): SEHNR, FQNEAQ (reference sequence). The CDR3 nucleotides are TGTGCCAGCAGCTTAAGGCAGGATTCGCACGAGCAGTACTTC. It translates to CASSLRQDSHEQYF. Full variable domain (outside the CDR3, taken from reference TRBV7-9 and TRBJ2-7): DTGVSQNPRHKITKRGQNVTFRCDPISEHNRLYWYRQTLGQGPEFLTYFQNEAQLEKSRLLSDRFSAERPKGSFSTLEIQRTEQGDSAMYLCASSLRQDSHEQYFGPGTRLTVT.

The chain couples TRBV5-1 to TRBJ1-6; D is unresolved. The CDR3 covers 14 residues. Germline CDR1 and CDR2: SGHRS and YFSETQ. V gave up 0 bases and J gave up 7 bases, with 8 bases separating them. The CDR3 bases are TGCGCCAGCAGCTTGGGGCAGGCCAATTCACCCCTCCACTTT. Translation: CASSLGQANSPLHF.

This clone occurred once. The chain employs TRBV5-5 and TRBJ2-3, with a weak D call TRBD1 (6 bases). The V and J ends lost 0 bases and 5 bases respectively, with 10 bases between them. The germline gives CDR1 SGHKS, CDR2 YYEKEE (reference sequence). This CDR3 contains 14 residues. In nucleotides, the CDR3 is TGTGCCAGCAGCTTGGATGGGGGCAGAGATACGCAGTATTTT. Its translation is CASSLDGGRDTQYF.

This clone has just a few counts. V usage is TRBV5-1 and J usage is TRBJ1-6, with D unclear. The CDR3 is made up of 16 amino acids. Trimming left V 1 base short and J 5 bases short, with 13 bases between. Germline V lookup: CDR1 SGHRS, CDR2 YFSETQ. The CDR3 spells CASSLLAGNDNSPLHF. CDR3 coding DNA: TGCGCCAGCAGCTTGTTGGCGGGCAACGATAATTCACCCCTCCACTTT.